The 31 T cell receptor beta chains presented below share a single source sample, sequenced in a study of blood T cells in healthy people across ages. For the second PCR, which ran for 7 to 11 cycles, a sample-barcoded 5' primer and a J-beta primer mix were used. MiXCR was run by TCRdb on the 5' RACE reads, yielding one entry per CDR3 protein. The top ten clones hold more than 6% of a sample with 1.5 million to 2 million distinct CDR3 sequences, 25% to 30% of them seen once. Sequencing input: blood. These receptors were taken from a woman aged 25 to 39 in good health.

This clonotype was counted at least ten times. This chain joins TRBV29-1 and TRBJ2-1, with 10 bases aligning to TRBD2. V was clipped by 7 bases and J by 3 bases; unmatched bases: 18. The CDR3 covers 18 residues. Germline V CDR1 and CDR2: SQVTM, ANQGSEA. This CDR3 reads CSADTSGAFLGVYNEQFF. Written as DNA, the CDR3 is TGCAGCGCCGACACTAGCGGGGCTTTCTTAGGGGTCTACAATGAGCAGTTCTTC.

The chain couples TRBV28 to TRBJ2-1; D may be TRBD2 (5 bases). V lost 6 bases and J lost 7, with 13 bases in between. CDR3 size: 13 residues. Germline-derived CDR1 and CDR2 are MDHEN and SYDVKM. In DNA, the CDR3 is TGTGCCAGCAGGTCGGGGAATGCAAATGAGCAGTTCTTC. It codes for CASRSGNANEQFF.

The J gene is TRBJ2-1, the V gene TRBV10-3; D is unclear. Trimming took 6 bases from V and 9 from J, leaving 12 bases between them. CDR1 is ENHRY and CDR2 is SYGVKD in the germline V gene. The CDR3 consists of 12 residues. Written as DNA, the CDR3 is TGTGCCATCAGCAATACTCGGAGTGAGCAGTTCTTC. Protein sequence: CAISNTRSEQFF.

The chain carries TRBV7-2 and TRBJ2-1, with a tentative D call TRBD2 (6 bases). Trimming removed 8 bases at V and 9 bases at J, with 14 bases between. CDR3 length equals 12 residues. Per germline, CDR1 SGHTA and CDR2 FQGNSA. The CDR3 reads CASRETNGEQFF. The CDR3 DNA sequence: TGTGCCAGCCGGGAGACAAACGGTGAGCAGTTCTTC. Combining the CDR3 with reference TRBV7-2 and TRBJ2-1 gives the whole variable domain GAGVSQSPSNKVTEKGKDVELRCDPISGHTALYWYRQSLGQGLEFLIYFQGNSAPDKSGLPSDRFSAERTGGSVSTLTIQRTQQEDSAVYLCASRETNGEQFFGPGTRLTVL.

This clonotype was recorded at least ten times. CDR3 coding DNA: TGTGCCAGCAGCTTAGCCCAGGGGACGAAGGGCTACACCTTC. Amino acid sequence: CASSLAQGTKGYTF. This rearrangement joins TRBV7-2 to TRBJ1-2; D may be TRBD1 (6 bases). V gave up 0 bases and J gave up 8 bases, with 13 bases separating them. CDR3 length: 14 residues. Germline V lookup: CDR1 SGHTA, CDR2 FQGNSA.

V is TRBV20-1 and J is TRBJ2-1; tentatively, D is TRBD1 (6 bases). The CDR3 has 15 amino acids. V lost 6 bases to trimming and J lost 1 base, with 16 bases between them. The germline CDR1 and CDR2 sequences are DFQATT and SNEGSKA (reference sequence). This chain's CDR3 is CSAHPRGISYNEQFF. The CDR3 nucleotides are TGCAGTGCCCACCCAAGGGGGATATCCTACAATGAGCAGTTCTTC.

This clonotype has more than one count but fewer than ten. The chain combines TRBV7-9 with TRBJ2-2; tentative D call: TRBD2 (6 bases). Trimming removed 0 bases from V and 4 bases from J, with 9 bases in between. Germline values: CDR1 SEHNR, CDR2 FQNEAQ (reference sequence). The CDR3 has 15 residues. The CDR3 protein is CASSLAVGSTGELFF. The CDR3 coding sequence is TGTGCCAGCAGCTTAGCGGTCGGGAGCACCGGGGAGCTGTTTTTT.

This clonotype was picked up a small number of times. This chain uses TRBV27 with TRBJ2-1, with 8 nucleotides matching TRBD1. This CDR3 spans 14 amino acids. CDR1 MNHEY and CDR2 SMNVEV come from the germline V gene (reference sequence). V lost 5 bases and J lost 9; bases outside the gene matches: 9. CDR3 DNA sequence: TGTGCCAGCAGTCCCTGGACAGGGAATAGTGAGCAGTTCTTC. It codes for CASSPWTGNSEQFF.

The V and J genes are TRBV7-6 and TRBJ2-7; tentatively, D is TRBD1 (6 bases). Deletions cut 5 bases from V and 7 bases from J, with 15 bases between. The CDR3 loop spans 13 amino acids. Germline V gene data show CDR1 as SGHVS and CDR2 as FNYEAQ. The CDR3 sequence: CASSVTGIWEQYF. The CDR3 DNA reads TGTGCCAGCAGCGTTACAGGGATATGGGAGCAGTACTTC.

This clonotype was picked up many times. The gene calls are TRBV7-3 and TRBJ2-1; D gene ambiguous. The CDR3 is 12 residues long. Trimming cost V 4 bases and J 5 bases, with 6 bases left between them. The germline V gene encodes CDR1 SGHTA and CDR2 FQGTGA. DNA of the CDR3: TGTGCCAGCAGCTATGGGAACAATGAGCAGTTCTTC. Translation gives CASSYGNNEQFF. The entire variable domain, with the rest obtained from reference TRBV7-3 and TRBJ2-1, is as follows: GAGVSQTPSNKVTEKGKYVELRCDPISGHTALYWYRQSLGQGPEFLIYFQGTGAADDSGLPNDRFFAVRPEGSVSTLKIQRTERGDSAVYLCASSYGNNEQFFGPGTRLTVL.

The chain has TRBV9 and TRBJ2-5; the D gene is possibly TRBD1 (5 bases). Germline assignment: CDR1 SGDLS and CDR2 YYNGEE. Trimming took off 6 bases at V and 5 bases at J, with 26 bases between the two ends. This CDR3 is 17 amino acids long. The CDR3 DNA follows: TGTGCCAGCACCCCCAGCAGGGTAAATCTCGGTTACGAGACCCAGTACTTC. Translating it yields CASTPSRVNLGYETQYF.

The DNA for the CDR3 is TGTGCCTGGTTACCCCAGGTTTTGAATAATGAGCAGTTCTTC. This sequence encodes CAWLPQVLNNEQFF. The chain employs TRBV30 and TRBJ2-1; D gene ambiguous. The CDR3 runs to 14 residues. Germline CDR1 reads GTSNPN; CDR2 reads SVGIG (reference sequence). V gave up 5 bases and J gave up 7 bases, with 18 bases separating them. Full variable domain (remainder filled in from reference TRBV30 and TRBJ2-1): SQTIHQWPATLVQPVGSPLSLECTVEGTSNPNLYWYRQAAGRGLQLLFYSVGIGQISSEVPQNLSASRPQDRQFILSSKKLLLSDSGFYLCAWLPQVLNNEQFFGPGTRLTVL.

This clonotype appeared a few times. The chain uses TRBV7-9 and TRBJ2-1; 11 nucleotides agree with TRBD2. Germline V gene sequence: CDR1 SEHNR, CDR2 FQNEAQ (reference sequence). The CDR3 extends over 15 amino acids. With V trimmed by 3 bases and J by 8 bases, 6 bases remained unmatched. In DNA, the CDR3 is TGTGCCAGCAGCTTTTTAGCGGGAGGGCCCTATGAGCAGTTCTTC. Protein sequence: CASSFLAGGPYEQFF.

In this sample, this clonotype turned up a few times. The chain joins TRBV2 to TRBJ2-1; TRBD1 or TRBD2 may be the D gene (5 bases each). Looked up from germline, CDR1 is SNHLY and CDR2 is FYNNEI. The CDR3 runs to 15 residues. The V gene lost 7 bases and the J gene lost 4 bases, with 17 bases spanning the gap. CDR3 DNA: TGTGCCAGCACCGGGGCCCTAGGTCGATACAATGAGCAGTTCTTC. Protein: CASTGALGRYNEQFF.

This clonotype came up many times. The chain links TRBV10-3 to TRBJ2-1; possibly TRBD1 for D (6 bases). Trimming took 7 bases from V and 9 from J, leaving 19 bases between them. The CDR3 spans 14 residues. Per the germline V gene, CDR1 is ENHRY and CDR2 is SYGVKD. The chain's CDR3 is CAIMSDSFSAEQFF. The CDR3 region has the DNA TGTGCCATCATGTCGGACAGTTTCTCCGCTGAGCAGTTCTTC.

This clonotype came up many times. The chain has TRBV29-1 and TRBJ2-7, with 9 bases fitting TRBD1. The V segment lost 7 bases and the J segment 2 bases; nucleotides outside the gene matches: 6. The CDR3 is made up of 13 amino acids. Germline CDR1 is SQVTM and CDR2 is ANQGSEA. The CDR3 is CSAQRDRAYEQYF. The DNA of the CDR3 is TGCAGCGCTCAACGGGACAGGGCCTACGAGCAGTACTTC.

V and J are TRBV5-1 and TRBJ1-4; D may be TRBD1 (5 bases). V lost 4 bases to trimming and J lost 5 bases, with 12 bases between them. CDR3 size: 14 residues. Germline V gene lookup returns CDR1 SGHRS and CDR2 YFSETQ. CDR3 coding DNA: TGCGCCAGCAGCGACGGGACCGAAAATGAAAAACTGTTTTTT. Translated: CASSDGTENEKLFF.

This clonotype was counted between two and nine times. The chain links TRBV5-5 to TRBJ1-4; D remains ambiguous. V lost 0 bases to trimming and J lost 5 bases, with 11 bases between them. The CDR3 loop spans 15 amino acids. The germline V gene encodes CDR1 SGHKS and CDR2 YYEKEE (reference sequence). CDR3 in DNA: TGTGCCAGCAGCTTGGTCCCAGGCCTAAATGAAAAACTGTTTTTT. It encodes CASSLVPGLNEKLFF.

This clonotype was observed a few times. CDR3 bases: TGTGCCAGCAGCTTTGGTCAGGGATTTACTGAAGCTTTCTTT. Translation: CASSFGQGFTEAFF. This chain connects TRBV5-5 to TRBJ1-1; D possibly corresponds to TRBD1 (5 bases). The V gene's germline CDR1 is SGHKS and CDR2 YYEKEE (reference sequence). The CDR3 is 14 residues long. The ends were cut back, 2 bases at V and 5 bases at J, with 13 bases in the middle. Full variable domain (remainder filled in from reference TRBV5-5 and TRBJ1-1): DAGVTQSPTHLIKTRGQQVTLRCSPISGHKSVSWYQQVLGQGPQFIFQYYEKEERGRGNFPDRFSARQFPNYSSELNVNALLLGDSALYLCASSFGQGFTEAFFGQGTRLTVV.

This clonotype appeared a few times. The chain joins TRBV3-1 to TRBJ2-1; D gene ambiguous. Germline V gene sequence: CDR1 LGHDT, CDR2 YNNKEL (reference sequence). CDR3 length: 14 residues. V lost 1 base and J 3 bases, leaving 7 bases between the germline ends. The CDR3 is CASSQAYIYNEQFF. CDR3 bases: TGTGCCAGCAGCCAAGCCTACATCTACAATGAGCAGTTCTTC.

This clonotype came up a few times. One end of the junction fails to match germline, which may point to a read error. This sequence joins TRBV15 and TRBJ2-1, with D possibly being TRBD2 (6 bases). CDR3 length equals 15 residues. Germline assignment: CDR1 LNHNV and CDR2 YYDKDF (reference sequence). CDR3 in amino acids: CATNRDFLSYNEQFF. In nucleotides, the CDR3 is TGCGCCACAAACCGGGACTTCCTATCCTACAATGAGCAGTTCTTC.

This clonotype was recorded many times. This chain joins TRBV9 and TRBJ2-7; the D is unclear. With 4 bases removed from V and 5 bases from J, the gap between germline ends came to 16 bases. The V gene's germline CDR1 is SGDLS and CDR2 YYNGEE. This CDR3 region has 14 residues. As DNA, the CDR3 is TGTGCCAGCAGCAGGGATTATCTCGGGCACGAGCAGTACTTC. Protein product: CASSRDYLGHEQYF.

This clonotype was seen a few times. The V and J genes are TRBV4-1 and TRBJ1-2; possible D gene TRBD1, 5 bases. Looked up from germline, CDR1 is MGHRA and CDR2 is YSYEKL. This CDR3 has 14 residues. Trimming left V 11 bases short and J 0 bases short, with 16 bases between. This CDR3 is CASGEVTANYGYTF. The CDR3, as DNA: TGCGCCTCGGGGGAAGTGACGGCTAACTATGGCTACACCTTC.

The genes are TRBV6-6 and TRBJ1-2, with a tentative D call TRBD1 (5 bases). Trimming removed 0 bases at V and 7 bases at J, with 12 bases between. This CDR3 is 14 amino acids long. The germline V gene encodes CDR1 MNHNY and CDR2 SVGAGI (reference sequence). The CDR3 spells CASSYSPGSVGYTF. The CDR3 nucleotides are TGTGCCAGCAGTTACTCTCCAGGGAGCGTTGGCTACACCTTC.

The V gene is TRBV5-5, the J gene TRBJ2-7; 7 bases map to TRBD1. From germline, CDR1 is SGHKS and CDR2 YYEKEE (reference sequence). V trimming: 2 bases; J trimming: 6 bases; junction bases outside the gene matches: 14. The CDR3 contains 16 residues. The CDR3 DNA reads as TGTGCCAGCAGCTTTACATCCGGGACAGAATCCGGCGAGCAGTACTTC. Protein: CASSFTSGTESGEQYF.

This clonotype was seen a few times. The CDR3 here is CASSQEGALAGLQFF. The DNA of the CDR3 is TGCGCCAGCAGCCAAGAAGGGGCCCTAGCGGGCCTCCAGTTCTTC. The J gene is TRBJ2-1, the V gene TRBV4-3, with TRBD2 matching over 8 bases. The junction had 11 bases not matched to a gene; V was cut back by 0 bases and J by 13 bases. The germline V gene has CDR1 LGHNA and CDR2 YSLEER. This CDR3 spans 15 amino acids.

V usage is TRBV28 and J usage is TRBJ2-5, with D maybe TRBD2 (6 bases). The ends were cut back, 5 bases at V and 11 bases at J, with 18 bases in the middle. This CDR3 contains 13 residues. Germline V lookup: CDR1 MDHEN, CDR2 SYDVKM. This CDR3 reads CASSLAEGTEQYF. DNA for the CDR3: TGTGCCAGCAGTCTCGCCGAGGGGACTGAGCAGTACTTC. The variable domain in full, with the rest retrieved from reference TRBV28 and TRBJ2-5, is DVKVTQSSRYLVKRTGEKVFLECVQDMDHENMFWYRQDPGLGLRLIYFSYDVKMKEKGDIPEGYSVSREKKERFSLILESASTNQTSMYLCASSLAEGTEQYFGPGTRLLVL.

V and J are TRBV9 and TRBJ2-3; the D is unclear. V was shortened by 4 bases and J by 2 bases, with 11 bases between the two germline ends. This CDR3 has 14 residues. Germline V lookup: CDR1 SGDLS, CDR2 YYNGEE. CDR3 nucleotide sequence: TGTGCCAGCAGCCTACAGACGGTCACAGATACGCAGTATTTT. It specifies CASSLQTVTDTQYF.

V is TRBV20-1 and J is TRBJ1-6; D gene uncertain. This CDR3 is built from 14 residues. Per germline, CDR1 DFQATT and CDR2 SNEGSKA (reference sequence). Trimming cost V 6 bases and J 4 bases, with 13 bases left between them. CDR3 loop: CSAARIGYNSPLHF. The CDR3 DNA is TGCAGTGCCGCAAGGATCGGTTATAATTCACCCCTCCACTTT.

Many counts were recorded for this clonotype. This chain uses TRBV5-1 with TRBJ2-3; 11 bases map to TRBD2. Trimming cost V 3 bases and J 2 bases; bases outside gene matches: 5. The CDR3 loop spans 16 amino acids. Germline V lookup: CDR1 SGHRS, CDR2 YFSETQ. In nucleotides, the CDR3 is TGCGCCAGCAGCTCGGGACTAGCGGCGAACACAGATACGCAGTATTTT. This sequence encodes CASSSGLAANTDTQYF.

This clonotype was observed a few times. V usage is TRBV28 and J usage is TRBJ2-4; D might be TRBD1 or TRBD2, each matching 5 bases. Looked up from germline, CDR1 is MDHEN and CDR2 is SYDVKM. This CDR3 region has 19 residues. V was cut by 6 bases and J by 0 bases, with 24 bases left in between. The CDR3 DNA sequence: TGTGCCAGCAGCCGGTCCCGGGACGGACTCTCTTTAGCCAAAAACATTCAGTACTTC. Protein sequence: CASSRSRDGLSLAKNIQYF.